The 23 T cell receptor beta chains listed next were all sequenced from one sample in a study of blood T cell repertoires in COVID-19 (dated by TCRdb to 2020 to 2022). Library preparation employed the immunoSEQ multiplex PCR assay. This immuneACCESS table, as held by TCRdb, lists in-frame sequences with V and J called but not all clones. Of the missing ones, under half trace to an unresolved V gene in checked studies; the others have no known cause. The sample data list some 220,000 clones, and around 80% of these were observed just once. The top ten hold roughly 7% of the sample. Source material: peripheral blood. These receptors all stem from a woman between 65 and 79 years old with acute or convalescent COVID-19.

V is TRBV21-1 and J is TRBJ2-1; TRBD1, the table's D call, was not compared with the DNA. TRBV21-1 is a pseudogene locus. The CDR3 contains 14 residues. CDR3 in DNA: TGTGCCAGCAGCGGACGGACAGGGACGGATGAGCAGTTCTTC. This codes for CASSGRTGTDEQFF.

The chain joins TRBV3-1 (or the pseudogene TRBV3-2) to TRBJ1-2; D is ambiguous. Trimming took off 4 bases at V and 2 bases at J, with 11 bases between the two ends. Germline V gene data show CDR1 as LGHDT and CDR2 as YNNKEL (reference sequence). This CDR3 has 14 residues. As DNA, the CDR3 is TGTGCCAGCAGCCCGCTCCCGGGGAACTATGGCTACACCTTC. Its protein product is CASSPLPGNYGYTF.

J is TRBJ2-1 and V is TRBV19; a possible D gene is TRBD2 (7 bases). CDR1 LNHDA and CDR2 SQIVND come from the germline V gene (reference sequence). Trimming cost V 11 bases and J 2 bases, with 13 bases left between them. CDR3 size: 13 residues. The CDR3 protein is CASARGPYNEQFF. CDR3 nucleotide sequence: TGTGCCTCCGCGCGGGGGCCCTACAATGAGCAGTTCTTC.

V gene TRBV7-9 combines with J gene TRBJ2-5; 7 bases map to TRBD2. This CDR3 region has 16 residues. Germline CDR1 is SEHNR and CDR2 is FQNEAQ (reference sequence). J gave up 5 bases and V 4 bases, and 13 bases lay outside the gene matches. CDR3: CASSSPSGLSEETQYF. The CDR3 coding sequence is TGTGCCAGCAGCTCGCCTAGCGGCCTATCGGAGGAGACCCAGTACTTC.

V is TRBV5-4 and J is TRBJ2-7, with 8 bases fitting TRBD2. The CDR3 loop spans 18 amino acids. V was clipped by 4 bases and J by 3 bases; unmatched bases: 18. Germline V gene data show CDR1 as SGHNT and CDR2 as YYREEE (reference sequence). CDR3 sequence: CASSPRFPGVAGRYEQYF. For the CDR3, the DNA is TGTGCCAGCAGCCCCAGGTTTCCTGGGGTAGCGGGGCGCTACGAGCAGTACTTC.

This chain connects TRBV6-5 to TRBJ2-7; maybe TRBD2 (5 bases). The germline V and J ends were trimmed by 7 bases and 2 bases, with 6 bases remaining between them. Germline V gene sequence: CDR1 MNHEY, CDR2 SVGAGI. The CDR3 runs to 11 residues. The CDR3, as DNA: TGTGCCAGCACCGGGACCTACGAGCAGTACGTC. Its protein product is CASTGTYEQYV.

This clone came up once. This sequence joins TRBV27 and TRBJ2-5; the match to TRBD1 covers 9 bases. The CDR3 contains 13 residues. Unmatched junction bases numbered 2, after V lost 6 bases and J lost 3 bases. Germline values: CDR1 MNHEY, CDR2 SMNVEV (reference sequence). CDR3 amino acids: CASRRQGEETQYF. CDR3 nucleotide sequence: TGTGCCAGCAGACGACAGGGGGAAGAGACCCAGTACTTC.

This chain links TRBV2 with TRBJ1-6; tentative D call: TRBD1 (6 bases). V dropped 4 bases and J dropped 3 bases, with 13 bases sitting between them. The CDR3 sequence is 16 residues long. Germline CDR1 and CDR2: SNHLY and FYNNEI. The CDR3 DNA reads as TGTGCCAGCAGTGCAACAGGGACCCACTATAATTCACCCCTCCACTTT. Its protein is CASSATGTHYNSPLHF.

The chain joins TRBV7-9 to TRBJ2-3; D possibly corresponds to TRBD2 (5 bases). The V gene lost 5 bases and the J gene lost 8 bases, with 20 bases spanning the gap. The CDR3 is made up of 15 amino acids. Germline loops: CDR1 SEHNR, CDR2 FQNEAQ (reference sequence). The CDR3 region has the DNA TGTGCCAGCAGCCCTACGTTAGGGTCTGAGGGTACGCAGTATTTT. Protein sequence: CASSPTLGSEGTQYF. The complete variable domain, with remaining parts taken from reference TRBV7-9 and TRBJ2-3, reads DTGVSQNPRHKITKRGQNVTFRCDPISEHNRLYWYRQTLGQGPEFLTYFQNEAQLEKSRLLSDRFSAERPKGSFSTLEIQRTEQGDSAMYLCASSPTLGSEGTQYFGPGTRLTVL.

This clone came up once. V usage is TRBV24-1 and J usage is TRBJ2-7; no reliable D call. V lost 5 bases and J lost 6, with 16 bases in between. The CDR3 length is 14 residues. CDR1 KGHDR and CDR2 SFDVKD come from the germline V gene. CDR3 bases: TGTGCCACCAGTGGTCTCTCCCCCCCCCTCGAGCAGTACGTC. This sequence encodes CATSGLSPPLEQYV.

The chain combines TRBV6-2 or TRBV6-3 with TRBJ1-5; TRBD1 matches at 8 bases. J gave up 8 bases and V 0 bases, and 3 bases lay outside the gene matches. CDR3 length: 14 amino acids. Germline V gene data show CDR1 as MNHEY and CDR2 as SVGEGT. In DNA form, the CDR3 reads TGTGCCAGCAGTTACTCGGACAGGGTCGAGCCCCAGCATTTT. It yields the protein CASSYSDRVEPQHF.

The CDR3 DNA follows: TGTGCCAGCTCACAGAGGGGGGGCGGCACTGAAGCTTTCTTT. The encoded protein is CASSQRGGGTEAFF. The gene calls are TRBV18 and TRBJ1-1; possible D gene TRBD1, 6 bases. V was clipped by 4 bases and J by 4 bases, with 13 bases between them. The CDR3 covers 14 residues. Germline loops: CDR1 KGHSH, CDR2 LQKENI.

V usage is TRBV5-6 and J usage is TRBJ2-5; D possibly corresponds to TRBD1 (5 bases). Germline V lookup: CDR1 SGHDT, CDR2 YYEEEE. The V end lost 4 bases, the J end lost 6 bases, and 16 bases lay between the germline ends. This CDR3 comprises 14 residues. In nucleotides, the CDR3 is TGTGCCAGCAGCCCGCCGGCAGGGATACAGACCCAGTACTTC. As protein: CASSPPAGIQTQYF.

The CDR3 DNA sequence: TGCGCCAGCAGCTTGTTAACGGGAAACACTGAAGCTTTCTTT. Protein: CASSLLTGNTEAFF. The rearrangement joins TRBV5-1 to TRBJ1-1; the D is unclear. V lost 1 base, J lost 2 bases, and 9 bases lay in between. CDR3 length: 14 residues. The germline V gene has CDR1 SGHRS and CDR2 YFSETQ.

The J gene is TRBJ2-3, the V gene TRBV24-1; TRBD2 agrees at 10 bases. This CDR3 comprises 18 residues. The ends lost 3 bases at V and 3 bases at J; junction bases unmatched: 11. CDR1 and CDR2 from the germline V gene are KGHDR and SFDVKD. The CDR3 spells CATSDRPPLAGTTDTQYF. In nucleotides, the CDR3 is TGTGCCACCAGTGATCGTCCACCACTAGCGGGGACAACAGATACGCAGTATTTT.

This clone was detected only once. CDR3 in DNA: TGTGCCAGCAGCGCCCGGGCCCCAACAGGAGAAAAACTGTTTTTT. Translation: CASSARAPTGEKLFF. This chain connects TRBV9 to TRBJ1-4; D possibly corresponds to TRBD1 (5 bases). V was pared by 3 bases and J by 8 bases, with 17 bases between. Germline CDR1 SGDLS, CDR2 YYNGEE. This CDR3 is 15 amino acids long.

The V call is TRBV24-1, the J call TRBJ2-3; 9 bases agree with TRBD2. The CDR3 is 15 residues long. Germline CDR1 is KGHDR and CDR2 is SFDVKD. The J segment lost 2 bases and the V segment lost 4 bases, leaving 3 bases of the junction unmatched. The CDR3 nucleotides are TGTGCCACCAGTGAGCGGGGGGGCTTCACAGATACGCAGTATTTT. Its protein product is CATSERGGFTDTQYF.

The genes are TRBV4-1 and TRBJ1-2; D gene ambiguous. Between the trimmed V and J ends, which lost 2 bases and 1 base, there was a span of 5 bases. This CDR3 region has 13 residues. Germline assignment: CDR1 MGHRA and CDR2 YSYEKL. CDR3 loop: CASSQPFNYGYTF. In DNA form, the CDR3 reads TGCGCCAGCAGCCAACCATTTAACTATGGCTACACCTTC.

The chain is built from TRBV27 and TRBJ2-7; D is unclear. Germline V gives CDR1 MNHEY, CDR2 SMNVEV (reference sequence). Trimming pared 2 bases from V and 0 bases from J, leaving 11 bases between. This CDR3 is 15 amino acids long. CDR3 amino acids: CASSLRLPSSYEQYF. CDR3 sequence (DNA): TGTGCCAGCAGTTTAAGGCTCCCTAGCTCCTACGAGCAGTACTTC.

The rearrangement uses TRBV5-1 and TRBJ2-1; D possibly corresponds to TRBD2 (7 bases). Trimming removed 4 bases from V and 4 bases from J, with 18 bases in between. The germline V gene has CDR1 SGHRS and CDR2 YFSETQ. This CDR3 contains 16 residues. The DNA of the CDR3 is TGCGCCAGCAGCCCTTCCGGGGGCGGGAGATACAATGAGCAGTTCTTC. It specifies CASSPSGGGRYNEQFF.

The chain uses TRBV29-1 and TRBJ2-7; D uncertain. CDR1 and CDR2 (germline): SQVTM, ANQGSEA. Trimming removed 7 bases at V and 4 bases at J, with 20 bases between. The CDR3 runs to 14 residues. CDR3 sequence reads: CSAILPGPLYEQYF. For the CDR3, the DNA is TGCAGCGCCATACTACCGGGTCCCCTGTACGAGCAGTACTTC.

The V and J genes are TRBV3-1 (or the pseudogene TRBV3-2) and TRBJ2-1; 7 positions match TRBD2. V was clipped by 5 bases and J by 5 bases; unmatched bases: 6. From germline, CDR1 is LGHDT and CDR2 YNNKEL (reference sequence). This CDR3 comprises 14 residues. The CDR3 loop is CASSSGLADNEQFF. The CDR3 nucleotides are TGTGCCAGCAGCTCGGGGCTAGCGGACAATGAGCAGTTCTTC.

The chain couples TRBV2 to TRBJ2-1, with 9 bases matching TRBD1. V lost 7 bases and J lost 6; bases outside the gene matches: 7. CDR1 is SNHLY, CDR2 FYNNEI, per germline. The CDR3 spans 14 residues. Here the CDR3 reads CASTGTGTPNEQFF. DNA for the CDR3: TGTGCCAGCACCGGGACAGGGACCCCCAATGAGCAGTTCTTC.